This record concerns one T cell receptor (beta chain) sequence. Its antigen remains unidentified. These data are taken from a study of beta chain features in type 1 diabetes. Every bit of the isolated RNA underwent reverse transcription, so sequencing read expressed TCRB transcripts. Here immunoSEQ multiplex PCR was the method, and the copy in TCRdb shows in-frame clones only, minus some. Among more than 300,000 clones, around 15% were seen once, and the ten largest hold under 0.02%. Study-wide results and limits: Researchers report that Type 1 diabetes patients had moderately but significantly shorter TCRB CDR3s across all four CD4+ subsets. Among type 1 diabetes patients, VDJ junctions had fewer insertions and more deletions.

Germline assignment: CDR1 LGHNA and CDR2 YNFKEQ. Trimming took 1 base from V and 9 from J; bases not matched to a gene: 7. The CDR3 has 14 residues. Post-sort purity exceeded 98% for all sorted populations. Sequences were obtained from naive CD4+ T cells from blood. The chain links TRBV4-2 to TRBJ2-7; 9 positions agree with TRBD2. This TCR was recovered from a woman aged 18 to 35 in good health. In nucleotides, the CDR3 is TGTGCCAGCAGCCAAGGTGGGACTAGCACGGGGCAGTACTTC. It yields the protein CASSQGGTSTGQYF.